The entry that follows covers one TCR beta chain sequence. The sample belongs to a study of blood T cell repertoires in COVID-19. Study as a whole: PBMCs, B-cell-depleted T cells, or T cells were the source of the cDNA or gDNA that made up the material.

The method was immunoSEQ multiplex PCR; TCRdb's version includes in-frame clones alone and lacks a portion of them. The sample consists of 100,000 to 150,000 clones, 85% of them appearing once. Germline V gene data show CDR1 as MNHEY and CDR2 as SVGAGI. The CDR3 is 12 amino acids. Unmatched junction bases numbered 0, after V lost 6 bases and J lost 2 bases. The chain employs TRBV6-5 and TRBJ1-2; 7 bases fit TRBD1. Sequenced material: peripheral blood. This clonotype was obtained from an elderly man with active or convalescent COVID-19. The CDR3 reads CASSRGNYGYTF. The CDR3 nucleotides read TGTGCCAGCAGCAGGGGGAACTATGGCTACACCTTC.